The entry below describes one T cell receptor (beta chain). The source of the sample is a study of blood T cell repertoires in COVID-19. Libraries were prepared by immunoSEQ multiplex PCR; TCRdb keeps only in-frame clonotypes and omits some of them. Here the sample spans 150,000 to 200,000 clones, approximately 87% being singletons. The V end was cut by 2 bases, the J end by 8 bases, with 8 bases between. CDR1 SGHRS and CDR2 YFSETQ come from the germline V gene. The CDR3 covers 12 residues. The sample consisted of peripheral blood. The source of this sequence is a woman aged 55 to 70 with COVID-19, enrolled during active disease. V usage is TRBV5-1 and J usage is TRBJ2-1; the D gene is possibly TRBD1 (5 bases). CDR3 region: CASSLGVHEQFF. CDR3 DNA: TGCGCCAGCAGCTTAGGGGTCCATGAGCAGTTCTTC.